The 4 T cell receptor beta chains below were found in one sample sequenced in a study of technical replicates of blood from a handful of donors (dated by TCRdb to about 2017). Libraries were made using the immunoSEQ multiplex PCR assay. Entries here come from immuneACCESS through TCRdb and include only in-frame sequences with V and J called. Some clones fail to appear in such tables; in the studies checked, an unresolved V gene covers under half of the shortfall, and the cause of the remainder is unknown. This sample lists 85,000 to 100,000 clones; nearly 97% were detected once. The ten largest make up 0.2% to 0.25% of the sample. The sample comprised T cells isolated from PBMCs. The receptor source for this set is a human donor in good health.

The V call is TRBV27, the J call TRBJ1-2; D remains ambiguous. Trimming shortened V by 4 bases and J by 4 bases, and 10 bases separated the two germline ends. Germline V CDR1 and CDR2: MNHEY, SMNVEV (reference sequence). The CDR3 is made up of 13 amino acids. This CDR3 reads CASSYGESYGYTF. DNA for the CDR3: TGTGCCAGCAGTTACGGGGAAAGCTATGGCTACACCTTC.

The rearrangement links TRBV14 to TRBJ1-1; possible D gene TRBD1, 5 bases. The CDR3 is 15 amino acids. Germline V gives CDR1 SGHDN, CDR2 FVKESK. With 5 bases removed from V and 11 bases from J, the gap between germline ends came to 24 bases. CDR3 amino acids: CASSTRRTYGYDAFF. CDR3 bases: TGTGCCAGCAGCACAAGACGGACATACGGATATGATGCTTTCTTT.

V gene TRBV5-1 combines with J gene TRBJ2-2; 11 nucleotides match TRBD2. Losses at the gene ends were 3 bases for V and 9 bases for J; bases not matched to a gene: 10. This CDR3 contains 16 residues. CDR1 and CDR2 from the germline V gene are SGHRS and YFSETQ. The CDR3 protein is CASSYLAGGTPRELFF. DNA for the CDR3: TGCGCCAGCAGCTACCTAGCGGGGGGCACTCCCCGGGAGCTGTTTTTT. Complete variable domain (other parts from reference TRBV5-1 and TRBJ2-2): KAGVTQTPRYLIKTRGQQVTLSCSPISGHRSVSWYQQTPGQGLQFLFEYFSETQRNKGNFPGRFSGRQFSNSRSEMNVSTLELGDSALYLCASSYLAGGTPRELFFGEGSRLTVL.

This clone appeared once. This sequence joins TRBV5-4 and TRBJ1-3, with 8 bases aligning to TRBD1. Germline trimming cut 2 bases from V and 4 bases from J; bases unmatched to any gene: 5. CDR1 SGHNT and CDR2 YYREEE come from the germline V gene (reference sequence). This CDR3 has 15 residues. The chain's CDR3 is CASSLRQGTGNTIYF. Written as DNA, the CDR3 is TGTGCCAGCAGCTTACGACAGGGGACCGGAAACACCATATATTTT.